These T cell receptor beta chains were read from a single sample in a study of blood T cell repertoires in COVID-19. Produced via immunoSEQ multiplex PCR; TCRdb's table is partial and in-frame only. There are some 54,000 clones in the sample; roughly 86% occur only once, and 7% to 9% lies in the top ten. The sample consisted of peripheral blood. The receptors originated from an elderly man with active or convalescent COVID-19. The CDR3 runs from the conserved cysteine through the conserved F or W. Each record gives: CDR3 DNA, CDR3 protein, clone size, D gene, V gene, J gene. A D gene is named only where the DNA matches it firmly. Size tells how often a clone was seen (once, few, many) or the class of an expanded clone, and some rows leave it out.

TGCGCCAGCAGCTTGGTTTTCGGTTCAACTAATGAAAAACTGTTTTTT	CASSLVFGSTNEKLFF	once	.	TRBV5-1	TRBJ1-4
TGTGCCAGCAGCGTAGGGACAGGGGCTGGAAACACCATATATTTT	CASSVGTGAGNTIYF	.	TRBD1	TRBV9	TRBJ1-3
TGTGCCAGCAGCCAAGCCCTCGGGGCAGGGGGTTTCAACTATGGCTACACCTTC	CASSQALGAGGFNYGYTF	.	TRBD1	TRBV3-1/TRBV3-2	TRBJ1-2
TGTGCCAGCAGTGAGACAGGGGGTCCCGGGGAGCTGTTTTTT	CASSETGGPGELFF	.	TRBD1	TRBV28	TRBJ2-2
TGTGCCAGCAGCTTGGTTGGGGTAGCGGGGGGGGCCGGTCCCACAGATACGCAGTATTTT	CASSLVGVAGGAGPTDTQYF	.	TRBD2	TRBV5-5	TRBJ2-3
TGTGCCAGCAGTCCCGGGACAGCCCCGAGGAAGGGGACTGAAGCTTTCTTT	CASSPGTAPRKGTEAFF	.	TRBD1	TRBV28	TRBJ1-1
TGTGCCAGCAGTTTACCGGGACAGGGTAATGAAAAACTGTTTTTT	CASSLPGQGNEKLFF	.	TRBD1	TRBV6-5	TRBJ1-4
TGTGCCACCGGGGGGTATAGCAATCAGCCCCAGCATTTT	CATGGYSNQPQHF	.	.	TRBV28	TRBJ1-5
TGTGCCAGCAGGATACCTAGCGGGTCGATCCATGAGCAGTTCTTC	CASRIPSGSIHEQFF	.	TRBD2	TRBV28	TRBJ2-1
TGTGCCAGCTCACCCTCGGGGATGAACACTGAAGCTTTCTTT	CASSPSGMNTEAFF	.	.	TRBV18	TRBJ1-1
TGTGCCAGCAGCCCCTCTGCGCGGGAGAGAGACGAGCAGTACTTC	CASSPSARERDEQYF	.	TRBD2	TRBV7-2	TRBJ2-7
TGCGCCAGCAAGGTTGGTGAGGGGGCCCAGGGGACCCAGTACTTC	CASKVGEGAQGTQYF	.	TRBD1	TRBV10-1	TRBJ2-5
TGTGCCAGCTCACCGGGACAGGGCATCTCCTACGAGCAGTACTTC	CASSPGQGISYEQYF	.	TRBD1	TRBV18	TRBJ2-7
TGTGCCAGCAGCACTGACTCTAGCGCTAACAATGAGCAGTTCTTC	CASSTDSSANNEQFF	.	.	TRBV5-4	TRBJ2-1
TGTGCCAGCAGTGAAGCGCCGGACAGGGTTACTGAAGCTTTCTTT	CASSEAPDRVTEAFF	.	TRBD1	TRBV2	TRBJ1-1
TGTGCCTGGAGTCCCGGGGGAAAACTGTTTTTT	CAWSPGGKLFF	.	.	TRBV30	TRBJ1-4
TGTGCCAGTAGTATAGGGATACAGGGGGCTAAAAACATTCAGTACTTC	CASSIGIQGAKNIQYF	.	TRBD1	TRBV19	TRBJ2-4
TGTGCCTGGAGTGCCGACGGGAATTCACCCCTCCACTTT	CAWSADGNSPLHF	.	.	TRBV30	TRBJ1-6
TGTGCCAGCAGCCAGGGGCCAGGAAACACCATATATTTT	CASSQGPGNTIYF	.	.	TRBV14	TRBJ1-3
TGCGCCAGCAGCGGAGAACCAGGGACAACTAATGAAAAACTGTTTTTT	CASSGEPGTTNEKLFF	.	.	TRBV4-1	TRBJ1-4
TGTGCCAGCAGAGAACTAGCGGGAGGGGGACAGGGGACGCAGTATTTT	CASRELAGGGQGTQYF	.	TRBD2	TRBV7-2	TRBJ2-3
TGTGCCAGCTCGAGGGAAGGGCGCTCTGGAAACACCATATATTTT	CASSREGRSGNTIYF	.	.	TRBV18	TRBJ1-3